Presented here are 29 T cell receptor beta chains from one specimen sequenced in a study of cytomegalovirus exposure and HLA in healthy donors. Vbeta (60) and Jbeta (13) primers were used in the PCR. Profiling relied on immunoSEQ multiplex PCR, and the TCRdb table lists in-frame clones only, not all of them. The table has about 120,000 clones, roughly 78% seen once; the top ten hold about 4%. Sequencing was done on a sample of PBMCs. These receptor sequences come from a man in his thirties or forties in good health and CMV-seronegative.

The chain couples TRBV28 to TRBJ1-5; D perhaps matches TRBD1 (5 bases). V lost 9 bases, J lost 2 bases, and 17 bases lay in between. The V gene's germline CDR1 is MDHEN and CDR2 SYDVKM. CDR3 length equals 15 residues. CDR3 nucleotides: TGTGCCAGTAGGAACCAAGGACAACGCAATCAGCCCCAGCATTTT. It translates to CASRNQGQRNQPQHF. The variable domain in full, completed from reference TRBV28 and TRBJ1-5, reads DVKVTQSSRYLVKRTGEKVFLECVQDMDHENMFWYRQDPGLGLRLIYFSYDVKMKEKGDIPEGYSVSREKKERFSLILESASTNQTSMYLCASRNQGQRNQPQHFGDGTRLSIL.

This rearrangement joins TRBV19 to TRBJ1-2, with 9 nucleotides matching TRBD1. Germline trimming cut 4 bases from V and 0 bases from J; bases unmatched to any gene: 6. Germline CDR1 reads LNHDA; CDR2 reads SQIVND (reference sequence). CDR3 length equals 16 residues. CDR3 coding DNA: TGTGCCAGTAGTAATCGAGGGACAGGGACTAACTATGGCTACACCTTC. Its translation is CASSNRGTGTNYGYTF.

This chain uses TRBV29-1 with TRBJ1-2; the D gene is possibly TRBD1 (5 bases). CDR3 length: 14 residues. V was pared by 1 base and J by 0 bases, with 9 bases between. Germline loops: CDR1 SQVTM, CDR2 ANQGSEA. The CDR3 sequence is CSVEAPRANYGYTF. The CDR3 DNA is TGCAGCGTTGAAGCCCCCAGGGCTAACTATGGCTACACCTTC.

The chain couples TRBV7-7 to TRBJ2-7; D is unresolved. Germline loops: CDR1 SSHAT, CDR2 FNYEAQ (reference sequence). There are 11 residues in the CDR3. With 5 bases removed from V and 3 bases from J, the gap between germline ends came to 5 bases. CDR3 nucleotides: TGTGCCAGCAGCCTTAACTACGAGCAGTACTTC. It encodes CASSLNYEQYF. Together with reference TRBV7-7 and TRBJ2-7, the CDR3 gives the full variable domain: GAGVSQSPRYKVTKRGQDVTLRCDPISSHATLYWYQQALGQGPEFLTYFNYEAQPDKSGLPSDRFSAERPEGSISTLTIQRTEQRDSAMYRCASSLNYEQYFGPGTRLTVT.

The chain uses TRBV29-1 and TRBJ2-7; tentatively, D is TRBD1 (6 bases). V was shortened by 7 bases and J by 1 base, with 23 bases between the two germline ends. Germline V gene lookup returns CDR1 SQVTM and CDR2 ANQGSEA. This CDR3 contains 16 residues. This chain's CDR3 is CSAGPDLGGGSYEQYF. CDR3 DNA: TGCAGCGCTGGTCCGGACCTAGGGGGTGGTTCCTACGAGCAGTACTTC.

This chain uses TRBV5-1 with TRBJ2-7, with TRBD2 identical over 8 bases. Germline V gene data show CDR1 as SGHRS and CDR2 as YFSETQ. Trimming at V came to 6 bases and at J to 5 bases, leaving 10 bases not matched to a gene. This CDR3 is built from 14 residues. The CDR3 protein is CASISGSGAHEQYF. The DNA of the CDR3 is TGCGCCAGCATCTCCGGTAGCGGGGCACACGAGCAGTACTTC.

The CDR3 DNA is TGTGCCAGCAGCCAGGGGTCGTTGTCCCAGTACTTC. Translating it yields CASSQGSLSQYF. This chain joins TRBV28 and TRBJ2-5, with TRBD1 as a possible D gene (6 bases). Germline V gives CDR1 MDHEN, CDR2 SYDVKM. CDR3 size: 12 residues. Trimming took 6 bases from V and 9 from J, leaving 14 bases between them.

The rearrangement links TRBV7-3 to TRBJ2-7, with TRBD1 matching 8 bases. The germline CDR1 and CDR2 sequences are SGHTA and FQGTGA. The CDR3 has 15 residues. V gave up 2 bases and J gave up 4 bases; unmatched junction bases: 7. CDR3 sequence (DNA): TGTGCCAGCAGCTTATCCCCAGGGGGCAAATACGAGCAGTACTTC. As protein: CASSLSPGGKYEQYF. Full variable domain (remainder filled in from reference TRBV7-3 and TRBJ2-7): GAGVSQTPSNKVTEKGKYVELRCDPISGHTALYWYRQSLGQGPEFLIYFQGTGAADDSGLPNDRFFAVRPEGSVSTLKIQRTERGDSAVYLCASSLSPGGKYEQYFGPGTRLTVT.

The chain combines TRBV5-1 with TRBJ2-7; TRBD2 matches 10 bases. The CDR3 is made up of 16 amino acids. The V gene's germline CDR1 is SGHRS and CDR2 YFSETQ. The junction had 13 bases not matched to a gene; V was cut back by 5 bases and J by 5 bases. The CDR3 bases are TGCGCCAGCAGATCACCCCATAGCGGGGGGAAGGACGAGCAGTACTTC. Its protein product is CASRSPHSGGKDEQYF. Using reference TRBV5-1 and TRBJ2-7 for the parts outside the CDR3, the full variable domain is KAGVTQTPRYLIKTRGQQVTLSCSPISGHRSVSWYQQTPGQGLQFLFEYFSETQRNKGNFPGRFSGRQFSNSRSEMNVSTLELGDSALYLCASRSPHSGGKDEQYFGPGTRLTVT.

V gene TRBV7-3 combines with J gene TRBJ1-2; 8 bases agree with TRBD1. Germline loops: CDR1 SGHTA, CDR2 FQGTGA. V lost 4 bases to trimming and J lost 8 bases; unmatched junction nucleotides: 6. This CDR3 is 13 amino acids long. CDR3 loop: CASSSGTGQGYTF. Here the CDR3 DNA reads TGTGCCAGCAGCTCAGGGACAGGCCAGGGCTACACCTTC.

This sequence joins TRBV6-5 and TRBJ2-2, with D tentatively TRBD1 (6 bases). Germline CDR1 reads MNHEY; CDR2 reads SVGAGI. Trimming took 4 bases from V and 1 from J, leaving 13 bases between them. This CDR3 is 16 amino acids long. The CDR3 DNA reads TGTGCCAGCAGTTTGGGACAAGTCAAGAACACCGGGGAGCTGTTTTTT. This translates into CASSLGQVKNTGELFF.

V and J are TRBV5-1 and TRBJ1-1; D ambiguous. V was cut by 3 bases and J by 0 bases, with 6 bases left in between. The CDR3 covers 13 residues. Germline CDR1 is SGHRS and CDR2 is YFSETQ. The CDR3 here is CASSSPVNTEAFF. Here the CDR3 DNA reads TGCGCCAGCAGCTCCCCTGTGAACACTGAAGCTTTCTTT.

This chain joins TRBV5-4 and TRBJ2-3, with D perhaps matching TRBD2 (7 bases). The germline CDR1 and CDR2 sequences are SGHNT and YYREEE (reference sequence). The CDR3 is 18 residues long. V was cut by 2 bases and J by 5 bases, with 24 bases left in between. The CDR3 coding sequence is TGTGCCAGCAGCTTTCCAACGGGCGGGGGCGCCTTTGGAGATACGCAGTATTTT. The encoded protein is CASSFPTGGGAFGDTQYF.

CDR3 protein: CASEGQGAGVEAFF. The CDR3 DNA reads as TGTGCCAGTGAGGGACAGGGGGCAGGTGTTGAAGCTTTCTTT. This chain uses TRBV6-1 with TRBJ1-1; 12 bases are a match to TRBD1. Germline V gene sequence: CDR1 MNHNS, CDR2 SASEGT. The CDR3 consists of 14 residues. V lost 9 bases, J lost 7 bases, and 9 bases stayed unmatched.

The chain has TRBV9 and TRBJ1-6, with D possibly TRBD1 on 5 matching bases. Trimming stripped 1 base from V and 0 bases from J, with 11 bases between. CDR1 and CDR2 from the germline V gene are SGDLS and YYNGEE. The CDR3 is made up of 17 amino acids. The chain's CDR3 is CASSVSRGYSYNSPLHF. The CDR3 DNA follows: TGTGCCAGCAGCGTATCAAGGGGTTACTCCTATAATTCACCCCTCCACTTT. The full variable domain, in which reference TRBV9 and TRBJ1-6 provide the parts outside the CDR3, is DSGVTQTPKHLITATGQRVTLRCSPRSGDLSVYWYQQSLDQGLQFLIQYYNGEERAKGNILERFSAQQFPDLHSELNLSSLELGDSALYFCASSVSRGYSYNSPLHFGNGTRLTVT.

The V gene is TRBV27, the J gene TRBJ1-6; 8 bases map to TRBD1. CDR1 and CDR2 (germline): MNHEY, SMNVEV (reference sequence). The CDR3 runs to 14 residues. With 6 bases clipped from V and 9 bases from J, the junction kept 7 bases outside the gene matches. CDR3 sequence (DNA): TGTGCCAGCAGCTATGACAGGGGTACTTCACCCCTCCACTTT. Translating gives CASSYDRGTSPLHF.

V and J are TRBV5-4 and TRBJ2-6; D is uncertain. Germline CDR1 is SGHNT and CDR2 is YYREEE (reference sequence). Trimming removed 2 bases at V and 0 bases at J, with 6 bases between. The CDR3 is made up of 15 amino acids. In DNA, the CDR3 is TGTGCCAGCAGCTTCATCAGCTCTGGGGCCAACGTCCTGACTTTC. This translates into CASSFISSGANVLTF.

The chain carries TRBV29-1 and TRBJ1-5; 11 bases are shared with TRBD1. The length of the CDR3 is 14 residues. After removal of 4 bases from V and 9 bases from J, the junction contained 8 bases not matched to a gene. Looked up from germline, CDR1 is SQVTM and CDR2 is ANQGSEA. The CDR3 sequence is CSVVGQGGTGPQHF. CDR3 in DNA: TGCAGCGTTGTGGGACAGGGGGGGACTGGGCCCCAGCATTTT.

V gene TRBV7-9 combines with J gene TRBJ2-5, with 12 bases lining up with TRBD2. J gave up 2 bases and V 5 bases, and 6 bases lay outside the gene matches. The CDR3 runs 16 residues. The germline V gene encodes CDR1 SEHNR and CDR2 FQNEAQ (reference sequence). DNA of the CDR3: TGTGCCAGCAGCGAGACTAGCGGGGGTTCGCAAGAGACCCAGTACTTC. This sequence encodes CASSETSGGSQETQYF.

The J gene is TRBJ2-3, the V gene TRBV5-1, with D possibly being TRBD1 (5 bases). Looked up from germline, CDR1 is SGHRS and CDR2 is YFSETQ. Trimming left V 3 bases short and J 2 bases short, with 13 bases between. This CDR3 is built from 15 residues. Here the CDR3 reads CASSYTTGNTDTQYF. CDR3 in DNA: TGCGCCAGCAGCTATACCACAGGTAACACAGATACGCAGTATTTT. The full variable domain, in which reference TRBV5-1 and TRBJ2-3 provide the parts outside the CDR3, is KAGVTQTPRYLIKTRGQQVTLSCSPISGHRSVSWYQQTPGQGLQFLFEYFSETQRNKGNFPGRFSGRQFSNSRSEMNVSTLELGDSALYLCASSYTTGNTDTQYFGPGTRLTVL.

The rearrangement joins TRBV7-2 to TRBJ2-5, with a tentative D call TRBD2 (6 bases). Judging by the DNA end, TRBJ2-7 fits better; the J call may be wrong. The CDR3 sequence is 15 residues long. Germline V gene lookup returns CDR1 SGHTA and CDR2 FQGNSA. Here the CDR3 reads CASSRDFQSSYEQYF. For the CDR3, the DNA is TGTGCCAGCAGCCGGGACTTTCAGAGCTCCTACGAGCAGTACTTC.

The chain has TRBV18 and TRBJ1-1; D not certain. This CDR3 comprises 14 residues. V lost 0 bases to trimming and J lost 8 bases, with 13 bases between them. The germline V gene has CDR1 KGHSH and CDR2 LQKENI. The CDR3 sequence: CASSPPKRTGEAFF. The CDR3 DNA is TGTGCCAGCTCACCACCGAAAAGAACGGGGGAAGCTTTCTTT.

The genes are TRBV27 and TRBJ2-7; the D is unclear. CDR3 length: 12 amino acids. Germline CDR1 is MNHEY and CDR2 is SMNVEV (reference sequence). V dropped 6 bases and J dropped 7 bases, with 13 bases sitting between them. Written as DNA, the CDR3 is TGTGCCAGCAGCACACTTAACGGGGAGCAGTACTTC. Amino acids: CASSTLNGEQYF.

Note on this clone: The identical CDR3 is also encoded by other nucleotide sequences in the sample. The chain carries TRBV5-1 and TRBJ2-3; TRBD2 agrees at 8 bases. The junction had 2 bases not matched to a gene; V was cut back by 5 bases and J by 0 bases. The germline gives CDR1 SGHRS, CDR2 YFSETQ. The CDR3 consists of 14 residues. CDR3 amino acids: CASSRGGSTDTQYF. For the CDR3, the DNA is TGCGCCAGCAGTCGGGGGGGCAGCACAGATACGCAGTATTTT. Drawing the rest from reference TRBV5-1 and TRBJ2-3, the complete variable domain is KAGVTQTPRYLIKTRGQQVTLSCSPISGHRSVSWYQQTPGQGLQFLFEYFSETQRNKGNFPGRFSGRQFSNSRSEMNVSTLELGDSALYLCASSRGGSTDTQYFGPGTRLTVL.

CDR3 amino acids: CASSLSGTYSYEQYF. The CDR3 nucleotides are TGCGCCAGCAGCTTATCCGGGACATACTCCTACGAGCAGTACTTC. The chain employs TRBV5-1 and TRBJ2-7; tentatively, D is TRBD1 (6 bases). The CDR3 loop spans 15 amino acids. CDR1 is SGHRS and CDR2 is YFSETQ in the germline V gene. Deletions cut 2 bases from V and 0 bases from J, with 12 bases between.

This chain uses TRBV27 with TRBJ2-7, with D perhaps TRBD1 (5 bases). The ends were cut back, 5 bases at V and 3 bases at J, with 17 bases in the middle. The CDR3 has 15 residues. The germline CDR1 and CDR2 sequences are MNHEY and SMNVEV (reference sequence). The CDR3, as DNA: TGTGCCAGCAGTCCAGAGCAGGGCACCCGCTACGAGCAGTACTTC. Encoded protein: CASSPEQGTRYEQYF.

This clone was observed a handful of times. This sequence joins TRBV6-1 and TRBJ1-6, with 10 bases lining up with TRBD1. Trimming removed 5 bases from V and 2 bases from J; junction bases left unmatched: 6. The CDR3 length is 17 residues. From germline, CDR1 is MNHNS and CDR2 SASEGT. The CDR3 sequence: CASSQGQGGTYNSPLHF. As DNA, the CDR3 is TGTGCCAGCAGTCAAGGACAGGGGGGTACCTATAATTCACCCCTCCACTTT.

The chain carries TRBV5-4 and TRBJ1-2; D remains unclear. The germline V and J ends were trimmed by 5 bases and 5 bases, with 13 bases remaining between them. Germline values: CDR1 SGHNT, CDR2 YYREEE (reference sequence). The CDR3 loop spans 13 amino acids. For the CDR3, the DNA is TGTGCCAGCAGGGTCATGGGCGAGTATGGCTACACCTTC. Its protein product is CASRVMGEYGYTF.

This chain links TRBV14 with TRBJ2-1; TRBD1 agrees at 11 bases. This CDR3 has 18 residues. V was pared by 4 bases and J by 4 bases, with 12 bases of the junction left unmatched. Germline CDR1 reads SGHDN; CDR2 reads FVKESK. CDR3 DNA: TGTGCCAGCAGCCTTCGGGACAGGGGGTACGGCTTTTACAATGAGCAGTTCTTC. This encodes CASSLRDRGYGFYNEQFF. Combining the CDR3 with reference TRBV14 and TRBJ2-1 gives the whole variable domain EAGVTQFPSHSVIEKGQTVTLRCDPISGHDNLYWYRRVMGKEIKFLLHFVKESKQDESGMPNNRFLAERTGGTYSTLKVQPAELEDSGVYFCASSLRDRGYGFYNEQFFGPGTRLTVL.